This T cell receptor beta chain was documented in a study of shared clonotypes between healthy human individuals. Only in-frame clones appear in the TCRdb table, and some are missing; sequencing was by immunoSEQ multiplex PCR. Of roughly 380,000 clones in the sample, around 96% were seen once. V was clipped by 0 bases and J by 7 bases; unmatched bases: 10. This CDR3 contains 16 residues. CDR1 is MNHEY and CDR2 is SMNVEV in the germline V gene (reference sequence). What was sequenced was memory CD8+ T cells sorted from blood. Subset described: CD45RO+ cells pooled with CCR7-negative TemRA cells. The chain employs TRBV27 and TRBJ2-5; TRBD2 aligns across 8 bases. The receptor was derived from a man aged 25 to 40 in good health. The CDR3 DNA is TGTGCCAGCAGTTTATCGCCAAACGGGGGGGGAGGGACCCAGTACTTC. As protein: CASSLSPNGGGGTQYF.